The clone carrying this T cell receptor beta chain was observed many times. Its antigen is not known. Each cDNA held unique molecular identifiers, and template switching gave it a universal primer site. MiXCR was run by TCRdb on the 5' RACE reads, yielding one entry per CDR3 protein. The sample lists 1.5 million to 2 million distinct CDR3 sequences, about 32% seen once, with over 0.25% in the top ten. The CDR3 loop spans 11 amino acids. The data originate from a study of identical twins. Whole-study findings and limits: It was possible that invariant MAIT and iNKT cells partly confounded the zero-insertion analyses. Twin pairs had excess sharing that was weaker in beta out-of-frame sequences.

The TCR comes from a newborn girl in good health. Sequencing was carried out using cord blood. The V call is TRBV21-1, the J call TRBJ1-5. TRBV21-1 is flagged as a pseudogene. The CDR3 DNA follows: TGTGCCAGCAGCAACAATCAGCCCCAGCATTTT. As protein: CASSNNQPQHF.